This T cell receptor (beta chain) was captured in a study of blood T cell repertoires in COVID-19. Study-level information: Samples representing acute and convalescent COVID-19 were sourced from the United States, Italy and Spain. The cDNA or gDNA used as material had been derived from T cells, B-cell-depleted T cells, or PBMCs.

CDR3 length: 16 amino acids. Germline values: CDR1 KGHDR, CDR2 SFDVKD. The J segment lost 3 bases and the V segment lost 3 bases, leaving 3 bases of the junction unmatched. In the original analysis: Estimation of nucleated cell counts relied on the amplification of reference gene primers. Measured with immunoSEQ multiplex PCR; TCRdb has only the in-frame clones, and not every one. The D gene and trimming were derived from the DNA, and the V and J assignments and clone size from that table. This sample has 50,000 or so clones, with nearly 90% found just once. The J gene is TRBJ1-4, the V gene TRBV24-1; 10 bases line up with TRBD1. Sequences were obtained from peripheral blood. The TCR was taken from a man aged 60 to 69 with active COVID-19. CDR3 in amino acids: CATSDPGQGSNEKLFF. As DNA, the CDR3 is TGTGCCACCAGTGATCCGGGACAGGGGTCTAATGAAAAACTGTTTTTT.